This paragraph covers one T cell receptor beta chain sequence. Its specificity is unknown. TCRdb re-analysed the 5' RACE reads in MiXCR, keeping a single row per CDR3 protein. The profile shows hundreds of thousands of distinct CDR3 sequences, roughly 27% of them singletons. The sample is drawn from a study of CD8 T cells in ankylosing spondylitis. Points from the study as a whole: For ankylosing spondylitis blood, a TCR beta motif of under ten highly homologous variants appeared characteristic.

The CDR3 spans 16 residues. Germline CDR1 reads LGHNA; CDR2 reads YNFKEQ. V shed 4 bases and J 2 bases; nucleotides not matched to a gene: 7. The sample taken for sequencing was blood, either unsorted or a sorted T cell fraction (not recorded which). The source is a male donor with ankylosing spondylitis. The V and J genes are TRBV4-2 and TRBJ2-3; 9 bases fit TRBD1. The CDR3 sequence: CASSPLGTGITDTQYF. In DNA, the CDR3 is TGTGCCAGCAGCCCCTTGGGGACAGGGATCACAGATACGCAGTATTTT.